This TCR beta chain derives from a study of T cells in Graves' hyperthyroidism and ophthalmopathy. This clonotype came up many times. CDR3 length: 13 residues. Unmatched junction bases numbered 4, after V lost 5 bases and J lost 4 bases. Germline lookup yields CDR1 SNHLY and CDR2 FYNNEI. TCR beta CDR3 sequences were amplified from RNA transcripts. The HTBI set primed first-round TCR CDR3 RT-PCR. From the multiplex PCR reads, TCRdb called clonotypes with MiXCR, one entry per CDR3 protein. This sample has a few hundred thousand distinct CDR3 sequences, with 15% to 18% found just once. This receptor was obtained from a woman in her 30s with Graves' hyperthyroidism. Sequencing used blood. The V gene is TRBV2, the J gene TRBJ1-2; 7 bases are shared with TRBD1. The chain's CDR3 is CASSSDRIYGYTF. Written as DNA, the CDR3 is TGTGCCAGCAGTTCGGACAGGATCTATGGCTACACCTTC.